Listed below are T cell receptor beta chains from one sample, sequenced in a study of siplizumab effects on memory and regulatory T cells. Generated by immunoSEQ multiplex PCR, the TCRdb table keeps only in-frame clones and is missing some. The sample lists about 94,000 clones, 85% to 95% occurring once. The sample was non-Treg CD4+ T cells sorted from blood. These TCRs come from a human donor in good health. The conserved cysteine and the conserved F or W are not part of the CDR3 here.

v_gene	len	j_gene	CDR3aa
TRBV18	11	TRBJ1-1	ASSPDQNTEAF
TRBV5-1	12	TRBJ1-1	ASSFQGVNTEAF
TRBV5-4	12	TRBJ2-7	ASSLTSGNYEQY
TRBV25-1	13	TRBJ2-2	ASSETRANTGELF
TRBV5-4	14	TRBJ2-5	ASSTAGTTQGETQY
TRBV19	12	TRBJ2-7	ASSSRDRSYEQY
TRBV5-4	10	TRBJ2-5	ASSEGRETQY
TRBV19	13	TRBJ2-1	ASSILQGAGNEQF
TRBV28	12	TRBJ1-5	ASTPGGRNQPQH
TRBV5-1	13	TRBJ1-4	ASSLSGRGQEKLF
TRBV27	16	TRBJ2-7	ASSLTGTPLPSSYEQY